This TCR beta chain was recovered during a study of blood T cell repertoires in COVID-19. Study details: Whether acute or convalescent, the COVID-19 samples came from the United States, Italy and Spain.

V lost 2 bases to trimming and J lost 5 bases, with 10 bases between them. The CDR3 contains 13 residues. Germline CDR1 reads SGHRS; CDR2 reads YFSETQ. Sequencing was performed with immunoSEQ multiplex PCR; in TCRdb, only in-frame clones are kept and a portion is missing. Among tens of thousands of clones listed, more than 65% were seen once. This receptor was obtained from an elderly man with acute or convalescent COVID-19. The sample was peripheral blood. The V and J genes are TRBV5-1 and TRBJ1-1; D may be TRBD1 (6 bases). The chain's CDR3 is CASSLQGGTEAFF. DNA for the CDR3: TGCGCCAGCAGCTTACAGGGTGGTACTGAAGCTTTCTTT.